Below are 27 T cell receptor beta chains sequenced from a single sample in a study of blood T cell repertoires in COVID-19. TCRdb's copy holds only in-frame clones and misses some; the assay was immunoSEQ multiplex PCR. This sample has some 350,000 clones, with 88% found just once. The sample comprised PBMCs or T cells enriched from blood (not recorded which). The receptors derive from a man under 40 who had recovered from COVID-19.

The J gene is TRBJ1-6, the V gene TRBV7-9, with 10 bases that match TRBD1. Germline trimming cut 1 base from V and 7 bases from J; bases unmatched to any gene: 4. Germline-derived CDR1 and CDR2 are SEHNR and FQNEAQ (reference sequence). The CDR3 extends over 16 amino acids. CDR3 sequence: CASSLVPGQGNSPLHF. For the CDR3, the DNA is TGTGCCAGCAGCTTAGTCCCGGGACAGGGGAATTCACCCCTCCACTTT. Using reference TRBV7-9 and TRBJ1-6 for the parts outside the CDR3, the full variable domain is DTGVSQNPRHKITKRGQNVTFRCDPISEHNRLYWYRQTLGQGPEFLTYFQNEAQLEKSRLLSDRFSAERPKGSFSTLEIQRTEQGDSAMYLCASSLVPGQGNSPLHFGNGTRLTVT.

The chain carries TRBV5-8 and TRBJ1-5; weak D call: TRBD1 (6 bases). V gave up 6 bases and J gave up 5 bases, with 18 bases separating them. Germline V CDR1 and CDR2: SGHTS, YDEGEE. The CDR3 has 15 amino acids. CDR3 residues: CASNGDAGAYQPQHF. Here the CDR3 DNA reads TGTGCCAGCAATGGGGACGCAGGGGCCTATCAGCCCCAGCATTTT.

This chain joins TRBV19 and TRBJ2-1; D possibly corresponds to TRBD1 (6 bases). Germline-derived CDR1 and CDR2 are LNHDA and SQIVND (reference sequence). The CDR3 spans 15 residues. Trimming shortened V by 5 bases and J by 5 bases, and 16 bases separated the two germline ends. The CDR3 coding sequence is TGTGCCAGTAGTCTGATGATGACAGGCGACAATGAGCAGTTCTTC. Its translation is CASSLMMTGDNEQFF. Complete variable domain (other parts from reference TRBV19 and TRBJ2-1): DGGITQSPKYLFRKEGQNVTLSCEQNLNHDAMYWYRQDPGQGLRLIYYSQIVNDFQKGDIAEGYSVSREKKESFPLTVTSAQKNPTAFYLCASSLMMTGDNEQFFGPGTRLTVL.

The rearrangement uses TRBV28 and TRBJ2-5; 13 bases agree with TRBD2. With V trimmed by 3 bases and J by 5 bases, 9 bases remained unmatched. Germline loops: CDR1 MDHEN, CDR2 SYDVKM. The CDR3 loop spans 17 amino acids. CDR3 residues: CASSFQLAGGPGETQYF. The CDR3 bases are TGTGCCAGCAGTTTTCAACTAGCGGGGGGGCCGGGGGAGACCCAGTACTTC.

The rearrangement joins TRBV24-1 to TRBJ2-1; D remains unclear. V gave up 3 bases and J gave up 2 bases, with 16 bases separating them. The CDR3 runs to 17 residues. Germline loops: CDR1 KGHDR, CDR2 SFDVKD. DNA of the CDR3: TGTGCCACCAGTGATCCCGCGAGCCCTTACGCCTACAATGAGCAGTTCTTC. This codes for CATSDPASPYAYNEQFF.

This clone was seen ten or more times. The chain uses TRBV30 and TRBJ1-4; D might be TRBD1 (5 bases). V lost 0 bases to trimming and J lost 8 bases, with 34 bases between them. There are 21 residues in the CDR3. Germline V gene data show CDR1 as GTSNPN and CDR2 as SVGIG (reference sequence). CDR3: CAWSVWGSGGNSYTKTEKLFF. The CDR3 region has the DNA TGTGCCTGGAGTGTATGGGGGTCCGGGGGAAATTCTTACACAAAAACAGAAAAACTGTTTTTT.

The rearrangement joins TRBV5-6 to TRBJ2-5; no reliable D call. In germline, CDR1 is SGHDT, CDR2 YYEEEE. V was trimmed by 3 bases and J by 1 base, leaving 10 bases between them. The CDR3 extends over 14 amino acids. CDR3 nucleotides: TGTGCCAGCAGCTCTCATGGCCTCCAAGAGACCCAGTACTTC. Translation gives CASSSHGLQETQYF.

J is TRBJ2-2 and V is TRBV7-3, with unresolved D. The V end was cut by 0 bases, the J end by 0 bases, with 11 bases between. Germline V gene lookup returns CDR1 SGHTA and CDR2 FQGTGA. The CDR3 has 17 amino acids. CDR3 loop: CASSLTPVHSNTGELFF. The CDR3 region has the DNA TGTGCCAGCAGCTTAACCCCGGTGCACTCGAACACCGGGGAGCTGTTTTTT.

The chain uses TRBV5-1 and TRBJ1-6, with TRBD1 identical over 9 bases. V trimming: 2 bases; J trimming: 5 bases; junction bases outside the gene matches: 2. CDR3 length equals 15 residues. Germline CDR1 reads SGHRS; CDR2 reads YFSETQ. CDR3 sequence: CASSFTGGNNSPLHF. CDR3 in DNA: TGCGCCAGCAGCTTTACAGGGGGCAATAATTCACCCCTCCACTTT. The whole variable domain, filled in from reference TRBV5-1 and TRBJ1-6, reads KAGVTQTPRYLIKTRGQQVTLSCSPISGHRSVSWYQQTPGQGLQFLFEYFSETQRNKGNFPGRFSGRQFSNSRSEMNVSTLELGDSALYLCASSFTGGNNSPLHFGNGTRLTVT.

The chain uses TRBV11-2 and TRBJ2-7; D is possibly TRBD1 (6 bases). The germline CDR1 and CDR2 sequences are SGHAT and FQNNGV. The CDR3 is 14 residues long. The V and J ends lost 5 bases and 4 bases respectively, with 15 bases between them. CDR3 in DNA: TGTGCCAGCAGCCTCGACAGGTTCTCGTACGAGCAGTACTTC. Translation: CASSLDRFSYEQYF.

The genes are TRBV11-2 and TRBJ2-1; no reliable D call. CDR1 SGHAT and CDR2 FQNNGV come from the germline V gene. The ends were cut back, 3 bases at V and 1 base at J, with 16 bases in the middle. This CDR3 is 17 amino acids long. The CDR3 sequence is CASSFRTLGYSYNEQFF. For the CDR3, the DNA is TGTGCCAGCAGCTTCAGAACTCTAGGATATTCCTACAATGAGCAGTTCTTC.

The CDR3 protein is CASSPDRGTFPGELFF. The CDR3 bases are TGTGCCAGCAGCCCGGACAGGGGGACCTTTCCCGGGGAGCTGTTTTTT. The chain is built from TRBV3-1 (or the pseudogene TRBV3-2) and TRBJ2-2; 10 bases align to TRBD1. From germline, CDR1 is LGHDT and CDR2 YNNKEL (reference sequence). V lost 4 bases and J lost 6; bases outside the gene matches: 8. This CDR3 is built from 16 residues.

The chain has TRBV6-6 and TRBJ2-7; no clear D gene. Germline assignment: CDR1 MNHNY and CDR2 SVGAGI (reference sequence). V lost 8 bases and J 5 bases, leaving 16 bases between the germline ends. The CDR3 consists of 13 residues. The CDR3 DNA follows: TGTGCCAGCTCTCAAAACATCTTCAACGAGCAGTACTTC. Its translation is CASSQNIFNEQYF.

The rearrangement uses TRBV5-6 and TRBJ2-1; possible D gene TRBD1, 6 bases. There are 15 residues in the CDR3. The germline CDR1 and CDR2 sequences are SGHDT and YYEEEE. V gave up 2 bases and J gave up 3 bases, with 12 bases separating them. CDR3 DNA sequence: TGTGCCAGCAGCTTTTACAGGGCGAGCTACAATGAGCAGTTCTTC. Amino acid sequence: CASSFYRASYNEQFF. Drawing the rest from reference TRBV5-6 and TRBJ2-1, the complete variable domain is DAGVTQSPTHLIKTRGQQVTLRCSPKSGHDTVSWYQQALGQGPQFIFQYYEEEERQRGNFPDRFSGHQFPNYSSELNVNALLLGDSALYLCASSFYRASYNEQFFGPGTRLTVL.

The chain uses TRBV28 and TRBJ2-6; D is uncertain. Germline lookup yields CDR1 MDHEN and CDR2 SYDVKM. V lost 3 bases to trimming and J lost 4 bases, with 10 bases between them. The CDR3 spans 15 residues. The CDR3 here is CASSLLYFGANVLTF. CDR3 sequence (DNA): TGTGCCAGCAGTTTGTTGTACTTCGGGGCCAACGTCCTGACTTTC.

This clone was counted a single time. The chain uses TRBV2 and TRBJ1-2; the match to TRBD1 covers 8 bases. After removal of 2 bases from V and 9 bases from J, the junction contained 5 bases not matched to a gene. This CDR3 region has 13 residues. Germline V gene sequence: CDR1 SNHLY, CDR2 FYNNEI. CDR3 nucleotides: TGTGCCAGCAGTGAATTTGACAGGGGTAGCTACACCTTC. This translates into CASSEFDRGSYTF.

V and J are TRBV18 and TRBJ2-3; 9 nucleotides match TRBD2. The V and J ends lost 3 bases and 0 bases, in that order; junction bases with no gene match: 4. There are 16 residues in the CDR3. CDR1 is KGHSH and CDR2 is LQKENI in the germline V gene. Here the CDR3 DNA reads TGTGCCAGCTCACCCGAGCGGGGGGTTAGCACAGATACGCAGTATTTT. Its protein is CASSPERGVSTDTQYF.

The chain has TRBV19 and TRBJ1-4; D is possibly TRBD1 (6 bases). This CDR3 comprises 16 residues. CDR1 is LNHDA, CDR2 SQIVND, per germline (reference sequence). V was pared by 6 bases and J by 4 bases, with 18 bases between. CDR3 sequence (DNA): TGTGCCAGTAGATCCCGGACAGTCGCAATTAATGAAAAACTGTTTTTT. Translating it yields CASRSRTVAINEKLFF.

This clone was recorded only once. The V call is TRBV7-8, the J call TRBJ1-2; 11 bases match TRBD1. The junction had 4 bases not matched to a gene; V was cut back by 5 bases and J by 2 bases. CDR1 is SGHVS, CDR2 FQNEAQ, per germline. CDR3 length equals 15 residues. CDR3 in DNA: TGTGCCAGCAGCGAACGGGACAGGGGGAACTATGGCTACACCTTC. Its translation is CASSERDRGNYGYTF.

This sequence joins TRBV7-2 and TRBJ1-3; the D is unclear. V dropped 0 bases and J dropped 4 bases, with 10 bases sitting between them. From germline, CDR1 is SGHTA and CDR2 FQGNSA. The CDR3 is made up of 15 amino acids. DNA of the CDR3: TGTGCCAGCAGCTTAGCCCCGGGGTTCGGAAACACCATATATTTT. The encoded protein is CASSLAPGFGNTIYF. Combining the CDR3 with reference TRBV7-2 and TRBJ1-3 gives the whole variable domain GAGVSQSPSNKVTEKGKDVELRCDPISGHTALYWYRQSLGQGLEFLIYFQGNSAPDKSGLPSDRFSAERTGGSVSTLTIQRTQQEDSAVYLCASSLAPGFGNTIYFGEGSWLTVV.

V gene TRBV30 combines with J gene TRBJ1-6; D remains ambiguous. Germline V gives CDR1 GTSNPN, CDR2 SVGIG (reference sequence). The V end lost 2 bases, the J end lost 8 bases, and 10 bases lay between the germline ends. The CDR3 sequence is 13 residues long. As DNA, the CDR3 is TGTGCCTGGAGTTTGGAGAGTTATTCACCCCTCCACTTT. Protein: CAWSLESYSPLHF.

The CDR3 sequence: CASSQDRVDEKLFF. The DNA of the CDR3 is TGTGCCAGCAGCCAGGACAGGGTCGATGAAAAACTGTTTTTT. The chain uses TRBV7-9 and TRBJ1-4; 8 bases agree with TRBD1. Germline-derived CDR1 and CDR2 are SEHNR and FQNEAQ (reference sequence). Trimming cost V 5 bases and J 6 bases; bases outside gene matches: 5. This CDR3 is built from 14 residues.

This clone was detected a few times. The CDR3 loop reads CARKAGSKRPQHF. The DNA for the CDR3 is TGTGCCAGAAAGGCGGGGTCCAAGCGGCCCCAGCATTTT. The chain joins TRBV6-5 to TRBJ1-5; D ambiguous. Germline CDR1 MNHEY, CDR2 SVGAGI. This CDR3 is built from 13 residues. V lost 9 bases and J lost 9, with 18 bases in between.

This clone appeared once. CDR3 sequence (DNA): TGTGCCAGCCAGGACAGTAGAAATCAGCCCCAGCATTTT. Translation gives CASQDSRNQPQHF. This chain joins TRBV6-5 and TRBJ1-5; D is perhaps TRBD1 (6 bases). CDR3 length: 13 amino acids. CDR1 and CDR2 (germline): MNHEY, SVGAGI. V lost 8 bases, J lost 4 bases, and 12 bases lay in between.

The rearrangement links TRBV10-1 to TRBJ2-7; 12 positions agree with TRBD1. The germline V gene has CDR1 WNHNN and CDR2 SYGVQD (reference sequence). With 5 bases clipped from V and 6 bases from J, the junction kept 8 bases outside the gene matches. The CDR3 has 15 residues. This CDR3 reads CASSSSGTGGGEQYF. The CDR3 DNA sequence: TGCGCCAGCAGTTCGTCCGGGACAGGGGGCGGCGAGCAGTACTTC.

This sequence joins TRBV18 and TRBJ1-1; the match to TRBD1 covers 8 bases. The V gene end was trimmed by 2 bases and the J gene end by 10 bases; junction bases not matched to a gene: 3. Germline values: CDR1 KGHSH, CDR2 LQKENI. The CDR3 contains 12 residues. The CDR3 region has the DNA TGTGCCAGCTCACCAAGACAGGGGAGAGCTTTCTTT. Its protein is CASSPRQGRAFF. The variable domain in full, completed from reference TRBV18 and TRBJ1-1, reads NAGVMQNPRHLVRRRGQEARLRCSPMKGHSHVYWYRQLPEEGLKFMVYLQKENIIDESGMPKERFSAEFPKEGPSILRIQQVVRGDSAAYFCASSPRQGRAFFGQGTRLTVV.

A word on this clone: The identical CDR3 is also encoded by other nucleotide sequences in the sample. The chain has TRBV11-2 and TRBJ2-7; D perhaps matches TRBD1 (6 bases). This CDR3 spans 12 amino acids. Per germline, CDR1 SGHAT and CDR2 FQNNGV. V was clipped by 5 bases and J by 4 bases, with 9 bases between them. CDR3 amino acids: CASSAQGYEQYF. Here the CDR3 DNA reads TGTGCCAGCAGCGCCCAGGGGTACGAGCAGTACTTC.